What follows is one T cell receptor beta chain and its context. Its antigen is undetermined. Germline values: CDR1 SEHNR, CDR2 FQNEAQ (reference sequence). The CDR3 length is 14 residues. V shed 3 bases and J shed 2 bases, with 10 bases lying between them. TCRdb fed the RT-PCR reads into MiXCR, producing one record per CDR3 protein. This sample has hundreds of thousands of distinct CDR3 sequences; about 18% occur once, and the top ten carry approximately 11%. This entry belongs to a study of response to subunit inactivated influenza vaccine. Study outcomes and limitations: T cells newly recruited by each seasonal influenza vaccination are few, the authors suggested.

The chain is built from TRBV7-9 and TRBJ2-5; the D gene is possibly TRBD2 (5 bases). The clonotype originates from a man aged 50 or older who received an inactivated influenza vaccine. The specimen was PBMCs from blood, collected roughly 5 days after vaccination. The CDR3 protein is CASSLMRAQETQYF. CDR3 nucleotides: TGTGCCAGCAGCTTGATGAGGGCTCAAGAGACCCAGTACTTC. Using reference TRBV7-9 and TRBJ2-5 for the parts outside the CDR3, the full variable domain is DTGVSQNPRHKITKRGQNVTFRCDPISEHNRLYWYRQTLGQGPEFLTYFQNEAQLEKSRLLSDRFSAERPKGSFSTLEIQRTEQGDSAMYLCASSLMRAQETQYFGPGTRLLVL.